Listed below are T cell receptor beta chains from one sample, sequenced in a study of blood T cell repertoires in COVID-19. The repertoire was sequenced with immunoSEQ multiplex PCR; TCRdb's copy has only in-frame clones and lacks some. The sample lists roughly 140,000 clones, less than 85% occurring once. Sequences were obtained from PBMCs or T cells enriched from blood (not recorded which). These TCRs come from a woman between 18 and 30 years old who had been exposed to COVID-19. CDR3s leave out the opening cysteine and the closing phenylalanine or tryptophan.

J: TRBJ1-2
V: TRBV19
CDR3: ASSFGTAPNYGYT

J: TRBJ1-3
V: TRBV2
CDR3: ASSERAERHSGNTIY

J: TRBJ2-3
V: TRBV7-7
CDR3: ASSTGQGETDTQY

J: TRBJ2-1
V: TRBV30
CDR3: ACQLAGGYNEQF

J: TRBJ1-1
V: TRBV19
CDR3: ASRAPGLNTEAF

J: TRBJ2-7
V: TRBV14
CDR3: ASSQGTGGYEQY

J: TRBJ2-7
V: TRBV20-1
CDR3: SGASGYEQY

J: TRBJ2-5
V: TRBV5-4
CDR3: ASRLAEEGETQY

J: TRBJ2-7
V: TRBV7-2
CDR3: ASSFFAGGYEQY

J: TRBJ1-1
V: TRBV27
CDR3: ASSHVKGRAEIPEAF

J: TRBJ2-2
V: TRBV18
CDR3: ASSPQNPNTGELF

J: TRBJ2-3
V: TRBV30
CDR3: AWDTTGASTDTQY

J: TRBJ1-2
V: TRBV20-1
CDR3: SARAMHGYT

J: TRBJ2-1
V: TRBV4-1
CDR3: ASSQLAGGPYGYNEQF

J: TRBJ1-6
V: TRBV4-1
CDR3: ASSQWKGDNSPLH

J: TRBJ1-3
V: TRBV6-5
CDR3: ASRQDSGNTIY

J: TRBJ2-2
V: TRBV6-1
CDR3: ASSENYGGGGELF